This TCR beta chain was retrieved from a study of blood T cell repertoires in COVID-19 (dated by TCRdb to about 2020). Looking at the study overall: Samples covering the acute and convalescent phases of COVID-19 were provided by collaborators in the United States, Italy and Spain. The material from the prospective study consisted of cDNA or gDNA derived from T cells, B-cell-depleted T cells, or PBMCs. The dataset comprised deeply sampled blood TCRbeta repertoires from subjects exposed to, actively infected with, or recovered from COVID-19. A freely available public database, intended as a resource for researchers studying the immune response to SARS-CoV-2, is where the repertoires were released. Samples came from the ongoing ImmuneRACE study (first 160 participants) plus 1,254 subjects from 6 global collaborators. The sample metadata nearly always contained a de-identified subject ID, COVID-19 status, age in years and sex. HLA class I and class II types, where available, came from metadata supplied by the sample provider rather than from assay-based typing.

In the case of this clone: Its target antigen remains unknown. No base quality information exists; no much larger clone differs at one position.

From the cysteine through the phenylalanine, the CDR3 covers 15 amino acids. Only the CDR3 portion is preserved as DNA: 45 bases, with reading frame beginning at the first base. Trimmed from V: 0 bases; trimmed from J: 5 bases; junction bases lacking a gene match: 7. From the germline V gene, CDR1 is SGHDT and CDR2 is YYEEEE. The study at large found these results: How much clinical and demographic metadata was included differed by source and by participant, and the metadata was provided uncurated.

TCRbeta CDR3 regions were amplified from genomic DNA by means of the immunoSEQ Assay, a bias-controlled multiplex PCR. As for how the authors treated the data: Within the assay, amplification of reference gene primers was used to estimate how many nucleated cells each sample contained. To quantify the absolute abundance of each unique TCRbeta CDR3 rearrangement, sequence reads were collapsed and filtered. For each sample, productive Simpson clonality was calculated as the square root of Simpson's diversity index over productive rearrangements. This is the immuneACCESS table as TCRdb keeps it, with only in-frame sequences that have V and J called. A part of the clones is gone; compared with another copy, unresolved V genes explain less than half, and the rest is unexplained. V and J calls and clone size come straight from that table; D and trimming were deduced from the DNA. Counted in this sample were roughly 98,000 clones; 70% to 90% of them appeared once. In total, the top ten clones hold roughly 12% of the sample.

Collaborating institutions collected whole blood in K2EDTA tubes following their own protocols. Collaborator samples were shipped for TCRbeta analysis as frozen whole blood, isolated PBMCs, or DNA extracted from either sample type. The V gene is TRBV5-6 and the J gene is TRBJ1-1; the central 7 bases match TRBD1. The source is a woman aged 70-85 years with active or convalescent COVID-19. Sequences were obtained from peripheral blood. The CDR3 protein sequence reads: CASSLVDRKGTEAFF. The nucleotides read TGTGCCAGCAGCTTGGTGGACAGGAAAGGGACTGAAGCTTTCTTT.